Shown below are 30 T cell receptor beta chains from a single sample sequenced in a study of shared T cell receptors in the human thymus. Some clones are missing from TCRdb's copy, which holds only in-frame ones; the method was immunoSEQ multiplex PCR. The table has about 610,000 clones, roughly 90% seen once. These same data were also listed under a study on human thymus T cells.

Material for sequencing was thymocytes. These TCRs come from a boy less than two years old with a congenital heart defect.

The V call is TRBV27, the J call TRBJ1-1; 7 bases are shared with TRBD1. Germline V gene sequence: CDR1 MNHEY, CDR2 SMNVEV (reference sequence). V dropped 0 bases and J dropped 1; count of bases not matched to a gene: 5. The CDR3 has 16 residues. The CDR3 is CASSLSKGDRNTEAFF. The CDR3 coding sequence is TGTGCCAGCAGTTTATCTAAGGGGGACAGGAACACTGAAGCTTTCTTT.

The chain is built from TRBV28 and TRBJ2-1; 10 nucleotides agree with TRBD2. J was trimmed by 6 bases and V by 2 bases; bases with no gene match: 7. Germline assignment: CDR1 MDHEN and CDR2 SYDVKM. The CDR3 is 16 amino acids. This chain's CDR3 is CASSLIASGSCNEQFF. The CDR3 DNA is TGTGCCAGCAGTTTAATTGCTAGCGGGAGCTGCAATGAGCAGTTCTTC.

The V and J genes are TRBV6-1 and TRBJ2-1; 12 bases map to TRBD2. The CDR3 totals 16 residues. V trimming: 1 base; J trimming: 8 bases; junction bases outside the gene matches: 6. Per the germline V gene, CDR1 is MNHNS and CDR2 is SASEGT. The CDR3 loop is CASSEGTSGIRDEQFF. The CDR3 bases are TGTGCCAGCAGTGAAGGGACTAGCGGGATACGAGATGAGCAGTTCTTC.

The chain recombines TRBV4-1 with TRBJ2-1; 8 nucleotides line up with TRBD2. The CDR3 sequence is 19 residues long. Germline assignment: CDR1 MGHRA and CDR2 YSYEKL. Trimming cost V 10 bases and J 4 bases; bases outside gene matches: 24. In DNA, the CDR3 is TGCGCCACCACGCGCGGGGGGTACCACGTTTCGGAGAAATACAATGAGCAGTTCTTC. This gives the protein CATTRGGYHVSEKYNEQFF.

The gene calls are TRBV27 and TRBJ2-7; the match to TRBD1 covers 8 bases. V lost 8 bases and J lost 5; bases outside the gene matches: 8. The CDR3 consists of 13 residues. Germline assignment: CDR1 MNHEY and CDR2 SMNVEV (reference sequence). The CDR3 DNA is TGTGCCAGCCGGCAGGGGGCGCATAACGAGCAGTACTTC. Residues: CASRQGAHNEQYF.

The genes are TRBV12-5 and TRBJ1-1; no reliable D call. Between the trimmed V and J ends, which lost 2 bases and 5 bases, there was a span of 15 bases. The V gene's germline CDR1 is LGHNT and CDR2 FRNRAP. The CDR3 sequence is 15 residues long. The CDR3 loop is CASGLFGREVTEAFF. The DNA for the CDR3 is TGTGCTAGTGGTTTGTTCGGGAGGGAAGTGACTGAAGCTTTCTTT.

The genes are TRBV5-4 and TRBJ1-2; TRBD1 aligns across 7 bases. The V gene end was trimmed by 3 bases and the J gene end by 4 bases; junction bases not matched to a gene: 15. Germline V gene lookup returns CDR1 SGHNT and CDR2 YYREEE (reference sequence). The CDR3 is 17 amino acids. CDR3 region: CASSSGTDEVASYGYTF. CDR3 nucleotide sequence: TGTGCCAGCAGCTCGGGGACAGACGAGGTGGCTAGCTATGGCTACACCTTC.

This clone was recorded only once. The chain joins TRBV30 to TRBJ1-2; 8 positions match TRBD1. V gave up 2 bases and J gave up 4 bases; unmatched junction bases: 3. The CDR3 spans 13 residues. Germline V lookup: CDR1 GTSNPN, CDR2 SVGIG (reference sequence). The CDR3, as DNA: TGTGCCTGGAGTTCGACAGGGGCCTATGGCTACACCTTC. Its translation: CAWSSTGAYGYTF. Full variable domain (rest looked up from reference TRBV30 and TRBJ1-2): SQTIHQWPATLVQPVGSPLSLECTVEGTSNPNLYWYRQAAGRGLQLLFYSVGIGQISSEVPQNLSASRPQDRQFILSSKKLLLSDSGFYLCAWSSTGAYGYTFGSGTRLTVV.

This chain joins TRBV28 and TRBJ2-1; 8 bases map to TRBD1. J was trimmed by 4 bases and V by 5 bases; bases with no gene match: 13. This CDR3 is built from 17 residues. Germline V gene data show CDR1 as MDHEN and CDR2 as SYDVKM. In DNA form, the CDR3 reads TGTGCCAGCAGTCCGCCCCGTAGACAGGGGCGTTACAATGAGCAGTTCTTC. It translates to CASSPPRRQGRYNEQFF. Full variable domain (missing parts from reference TRBV28 and TRBJ2-1): DVKVTQSSRYLVKRTGEKVFLECVQDMDHENMFWYRQDPGLGLRLIYFSYDVKMKEKGDIPEGYSVSREKKERFSLILESASTNQTSMYLCASSPPRRQGRYNEQFFGPGTRLTVL.

V and J are TRBV7-9 and TRBJ2-2; TRBD2 is a possible D gene (5 bases). Trimming left V 5 bases short and J 5 bases short, with 12 bases between. Germline V gene data show CDR1 as SEHNR and CDR2 as FQNEAQ (reference sequence). The CDR3 length is 14 residues. In DNA form, the CDR3 reads TGTGCCAGCAGCCCCCCCGGGGATACCGGGGAGCTGTTTTTT. Residues: CASSPPGDTGELFF.

V usage is TRBV5-1 and J usage is TRBJ2-7, with 7 bases aligning to TRBD1. The CDR3 sequence is 16 residues long. In germline, CDR1 is SGHRS, CDR2 YFSETQ. V trimming: 4 bases; J trimming: 0 bases; junction bases outside the gene matches: 10. This CDR3 is CASSPENDRDSYEQYF. CDR3 coding DNA: TGCGCCAGCAGCCCAGAAAACGACAGGGACTCCTACGAGCAGTACTTC. Drawing the rest from reference TRBV5-1 and TRBJ2-7, the complete variable domain is KAGVTQTPRYLIKTRGQQVTLSCSPISGHRSVSWYQQTPGQGLQFLFEYFSETQRNKGNFPGRFSGRQFSNSRSEMNVSTLELGDSALYLCASSPENDRDSYEQYFGPGTRLTVT.

The chain recombines TRBV15 with TRBJ1-1; D perhaps matches TRBD1 (6 bases). Germline V gene data show CDR1 as LNHNV and CDR2 as YYDKDF (reference sequence). The CDR3 loop spans 14 amino acids. The V end lost 3 bases, the J end lost 0 bases, and 8 bases lay between the germline ends. The CDR3 here is CATSSRTVNTEAFF. CDR3 in DNA: TGTGCCACCAGCAGCCGGACAGTGAACACTGAAGCTTTCTTT. Together with reference TRBV15 and TRBJ1-1, the CDR3 gives the full variable domain: DAMVIQNPRYQVTQFGKPVTLSCSQTLNHNVMYWYQQKSSQAPKLLFHYYDKDFNNEADTPDNFQSRRPNTSFCFLDIRSPGLGDTAMYLCATSSRTVNTEAFFGQGTRLTVV.

The chain joins TRBV25-1 to TRBJ2-7; the D gene is possibly TRBD1 (5 bases). The V and J ends lost 2 bases and 1 base respectively, with 12 bases between them. CDR1 and CDR2 (germline): MGHDK, SYGVNS. CDR3 length: 15 amino acids. CDR3 bases: TGTGCCAGCAGTGAACCCCAGGGCAGGTCCTACGAGCAGTACTTC. This gives the protein CASSEPQGRSYEQYF.

The rearrangement uses TRBV10-3 and TRBJ1-4; D is unclear. Germline V CDR1 and CDR2: ENHRY, SYGVKD. The CDR3 runs to 12 residues. The V end was cut by 3 bases, the J end by 7 bases, with 6 bases between. The CDR3 bases are TGTGCCATCAGTGACGAGGGTGAAAAACTGTTTTTT. Amino acids: CAISDEGEKLFF.

V usage is TRBV28 and J usage is TRBJ2-3, with D perhaps matching TRBD1 (5 bases). V was clipped by 1 base and J by 6 bases, with 11 bases between them. There are 14 residues in the CDR3. Per germline, CDR1 MDHEN and CDR2 SYDVKM. The CDR3 loop is CASSLSDRTDTQYF. The CDR3 DNA reads TGTGCCAGCAGTTTATCTGACAGAACCGATACGCAGTATTTT.

The genes are TRBV4-3 and TRBJ2-2, with 13 positions matching TRBD2. CDR3 length: 22 amino acids. V was clipped by 0 bases and J by 0 bases; unmatched bases: 13. Germline CDR1 is LGHNA and CDR2 is YSLEER. As DNA, the CDR3 is TGCGCCAGCAGCCAAGATGGGGGGACTAGCGGGGCCCTCCACTCGAACACCGGGGAGCTGTTTTTT. It translates to CASSQDGGTSGALHSNTGELFF.

The chain couples TRBV4-1 to TRBJ2-5; 16 bases map to TRBD2. This CDR3 region has 18 residues. V lost 4 bases to trimming and J lost 5 bases; unmatched junction nucleotides: 10. The germline CDR1 and CDR2 sequences are MGHRA and YSYEKL. The CDR3 coding sequence is TGCGCCAGCAGCCCTCGGGGGACTAGCGGGAGGGCAGGTGAGACCCAGTACTTC. Protein sequence: CASSPRGTSGRAGETQYF.

This clone was seen a single time. The chain links TRBV2 to TRBJ2-3; 8 bases fit TRBD2. The CDR3 sequence is 19 residues long. Germline V gives CDR1 SNHLY, CDR2 FYNNEI. Trimming removed 7 bases from V and 0 bases from J; junction bases left unmatched: 18. Written as DNA, the CDR3 is TGTGCCAGCAACCTCATGGCGCTAGCGGGCATATCTAGCACAGATACGCAGTATTTT. This encodes CASNLMALAGISSTDTQYF.

The gene calls are TRBV29-1 and TRBJ1-1, with 7 nucleotides matching TRBD1. J gave up 1 base and V 6 bases, and 2 bases lay outside the gene matches. In germline, CDR1 is SQVTM, CDR2 ANQGSEA. This CDR3 comprises 12 residues. The CDR3 DNA follows: TGCAGCGTAACAGGGGAGAACACTGAAGCTTTCTTT. Its protein product is CSVTGENTEAFF.

The chain links TRBV15 to TRBJ2-7; 7 bases match TRBD2. The CDR3 contains 15 residues. Germline lookup yields CDR1 LNHNV and CDR2 YYDKDF (reference sequence). The J segment lost 5 bases and the V segment lost 4 bases, leaving 11 bases of the junction unmatched. CDR3 bases: TGTGCCACCAGCATTGAGGGCGGGAGTTGCCACGAGCAGTACTTC. This sequence encodes CATSIEGGSCHEQYF.

This clone was observed once. The gene calls are TRBV7-6 and TRBJ2-7; the D is unclear. This CDR3 spans 14 amino acids. V dropped 2 bases and J dropped 5 bases, with 13 bases sitting between them. CDR1 is SGHVS and CDR2 is FNYEAQ in the germline V gene. The CDR3 DNA sequence: TGTGCCAGCAGCTTAAAGGCGCCACAGCACGAGCAGTACTTC. Its translation: CASSLKAPQHEQYF.

The V call is TRBV19, the J call TRBJ1-1; D call uncertain. The CDR3 runs to 15 residues. V lost 5 bases and J 1 base, leaving 14 bases between the germline ends. Germline V gene sequence: CDR1 LNHDA, CDR2 SQIVND (reference sequence). In DNA, the CDR3 is TGTGCCAGTAGTGCCAAGGAGGGTGGGAACACTGAAGCTTTCTTT. Its translation: CASSAKEGGNTEAFF.

The rearrangement uses TRBV11-2 and TRBJ2-7; a possible D gene is TRBD1 (6 bases). Germline V lookup: CDR1 SGHAT, CDR2 FQNNGV. The CDR3 consists of 14 residues. V shed 5 bases and J shed 3 bases, with 14 bases lying between them. The CDR3 coding sequence is TGTGCCAGCAGCCCAAGACAGGTCCACTACGAGCAGTACTTC. Protein sequence: CASSPRQVHYEQYF.

In this sample, this clone turned up once. The V call is TRBV27, the J call TRBJ1-1, with unresolved D. Germline assignment: CDR1 MNHEY and CDR2 SMNVEV (reference sequence). This CDR3 has 14 residues. Trimming stripped 1 base from V and 4 bases from J, with 10 bases between. The CDR3 bases are TGTGCCAGCAGTTTATTCGGGGATGGCACTGAAGCTTTCTTT. Residues: CASSLFGDGTEAFF.

The rearrangement joins TRBV30 to TRBJ2-7, with 13 bases matching TRBD2. The CDR3 is 19 amino acids. Germline V CDR1 and CDR2: GTSNPN, SVGIG (reference sequence). J was trimmed by 4 bases and V by 2 bases; bases with no gene match: 17. In DNA, the CDR3 is TGTGCCTGGAGTTCCCCTTCGACTAGCGGGAGGATAACCAGGTACGAGCAGTACTTC. It translates to CAWSSPSTSGRITRYEQYF.

This chain connects TRBV28 to TRBJ1-2, with TRBD1 matching 8 bases. Germline V CDR1 and CDR2: MDHEN, SYDVKM. Trimming cost V 6 bases and J 5 bases; bases outside gene matches: 8. This CDR3 is built from 14 residues. The CDR3 reads CASSPGQGLYGYTF. The CDR3 DNA reads TGTGCCAGCAGCCCTGGACAGGGTCTATATGGCTACACCTTC.

V usage is TRBV5-1 and J usage is TRBJ1-2, with D possibly TRBD1 on 6 matching bases. V gave up 0 bases and J gave up 5 bases, with 17 bases separating them. Germline V CDR1 and CDR2: SGHRS, YFSETQ. This CDR3 has 16 residues. CDR3 DNA: TGCGCCAGCAGCTTGGATGTCGGCAGGGGAGAATATGGCTACACCTTC. It encodes CASSLDVGRGEYGYTF.

This rearrangement joins TRBV4-3 to TRBJ2-6; the D is unclear. CDR1 and CDR2 from the germline V gene are LGHNA and YSLEER. The CDR3 extends over 15 amino acids. Between the trimmed V and J ends, which lost 8 bases and 0 bases, there was a span of 11 bases. DNA for the CDR3: TGCGCCAGCTCCATAGTTAGCTCTGGGGCCAACGTCCTGACTTTC. It translates to CASSIVSSGANVLTF.

V usage is TRBV7-9 and J usage is TRBJ2-1; tentatively, D is TRBD1 (6 bases). Trimming pared 7 bases from V and 6 bases from J, leaving 19 bases between. This CDR3 is 15 amino acids long. The germline V gene encodes CDR1 SEHNR and CDR2 FQNEAQ (reference sequence). In DNA, the CDR3 is TGTGCCAGCATCCTCGACAGGTCTATGTCCAATGAGCAGTTCTTC. It yields the protein CASILDRSMSNEQFF.

The V gene is TRBV10-3, the J gene TRBJ1-1; possible D gene TRBD1, 5 bases. Germline V CDR1 and CDR2: ENHRY, SYGVKD. This CDR3 is built from 17 residues. V lost 3 bases and J lost 4, with 21 bases in between. CDR3 coding DNA: TGTGCCATCAGTGAACCCTTGGATGGACACCAGCCCACTGAAGCTTTCTTT. This codes for CAISEPLDGHQPTEAFF.